This TCR beta chain originates from a study of massively parallel sequencing of T cell beta chains (dated by TCRdb to 2009 to 2010). Regarding the complete study: The study profiled human TCR beta CDR3 diversity in peripheral blood using 5'-RACE, Illumina short-read sequencing and a dedicated short-read assembly strategy.

CDR1 SGHNT and CDR2 YYREEE were looked up in the germline V gene (reference sequence). V lost 1 base and J lost 8 bases; the stretch between them is 10 bases long. The CDR3 starts with the cysteine, ends with the phenylalanine, and has 14 residues. This entry keeps only the CDR3 DNA: 42 bases, framed from base 1. The sample was run on an Illumina Genome Analyzer II. Two rounds of nested PCR with TRBC1/TRBC2-specific primers produced a RACE product of about 520 bp, and the RACE product was then gel-purified. First-strand cDNA was made with a TRBC-specific primer plus a template-switching oligonucleotide, which provided a 5' anchor for RACE. Because the RACE amplicon was too long to sequence directly with short reads, the RACE amplicon was concatemerized by ligation and then sheared by sonication. PAGE was used to isolate a size fraction of 100 to 300 bp, and that fraction then underwent shotgun sequencing on the Illumina platform. In separate sequencing runs on an Illumina GAII, 18.8 million 36-nt reads and 21.7 million 50-nt single-end reads were generated. Turning to the authors' computational methods: Assembly of the pooled around 40 million reads was performed with iSSAKE using parameters -m 15, -o 2 and -r 0.7. Reads aligning to the ends of Ensembl TRBV gene predictions that carried unmatched junctional bases were used to seed de novo CDR3 beta assemblies. Rather than raw read depth, the number of matching assembled contigs was used to estimate clonotype abundance. Of the assembled clonotypes, around 2,000 (around 5.9%) had in-frame stop codons and were removed, leaving 33,664 productive clonotypes. Of the 270 or so unique TCR sequences obtained by Sanger sequencing of cloned RACE products, just under 70% were also present in the Illumina assembly. TCRdb reran the public reads through fastp at Q25 and MiXCR, keeping productive beta chains. Rows are combined by CDR3 protein, so each entry shows the most common genes and DNA. V and J calls and clone size were set by TCRdb, not the authors. Present in this sample are about 4,200 distinct CDR3 sequences, around 38% of which were seen just once. The top ten hold just under 3% of the sample.

What the authors observed across the whole study: CDR3 beta length ranged from 21 to 81 nucleotides, peaking at 45 nucleotides. Usage of TRBV genes spanned from roughly 0.0098% for TRBV17 up to about 25% for TRBV20-1, while TRBJ usage spanned from more than 1.5% for TRBJ2-6 up to about 17% for TRBJ2-1. The reported gene usage frequencies may have been skewed by preferential PCR amplification of some TRBV and TRBJ sequences. Only about 23,000 (about 70%) of the clonotypes could be assigned a unique TRBV gene. In subsampling, clonotype counts increased linearly with read number, which indicated that sequencing depth was far from saturation. A single sequence read was the only support for most clonotypes (about 65% of the roughly 30,000), which could in principle inflate the apparent diversity. Among 30,000 to 35,000 distinct clonotypes, single-copy clonotypes made up about 63% of clonotypes but only 18.8% of assemblies. Since the RNA was pooled from many donors, the results show population-average clonotype abundance and not the repertoire of any individual.

This clonotype was counted only a few times. This receptor's antigen is unknown. It has no much larger one-base neighbor in the sample; base qualities were not kept. All donors in the pool were aged roughly 18 to 45 years, and the pool included approximately 360 males and over 150 females. From 150 to 200 liters of pooled peripheral blood, peripheral leukocyte polyA+ RNA was isolated. A commercial mRNA preparation from normal human peripheral blood leukocytes pooled from more than 500 individuals was used as the starting material. This receptor was identified in a pool of human donors in good health; the sample was commercial RNA pooled from many donors. What was sequenced was commercial RNA from peripheral blood pooled from many donors. The sequence is built from TRBV5-4 and TRBJ1-6; the D gene is unclear. The CDR3 here reads CASSLRRTDSPLHF. The base sequence is TGTGCCAGCAGCTTGCGGCGAACAGATTCACCCCTCCACTTT.